This T cell receptor beta chain was identified in a study of beta chain features in type 1 diabetes. The wider study: Analysis included around 110,000,000 sorted cells drawn from all samples. Whole-study findings and limits: The naive, central memory and Treg TCRB repertoires looked more alike in patients than they did in healthy donors.

The sequenced template was cDNA made from the entire isolated RNA. Profiled with immunoSEQ multiplex PCR; TCRdb holds only in-frame clones, not every one. The sample has 350,000 to 450,000 clones, roughly 13% seen once. Blood was drawn once from each donor into heparinised tubes. The draws averaged about 120 mL. Purity exceeded 98% in all sorted populations. Germline CDR1 reads SGHTA; CDR2 reads FQGNSA. The CDR3 length is 10 residues. V lost 11 bases and J lost 6, with 8 bases in between. Comments on this clone: What it binds is not known.

The receptor was derived from a man aged 25-45 years in good health. The chain uses TRBV7-2 and TRBJ2-4, with D uncertain. The sample comprised naive CD4+ T cells from blood. CDR3 sequence: CADPINIQYF. The CDR3 coding sequence is TGTGCCGATCCTATAAACATTCAGTACTTC.